The following is a T cell receptor (beta chain) sequence with its context. Both 60 Vbeta primers and 13 Jbeta primers went into the PCR. Assay: immunoSEQ multiplex PCR; the TCRdb copy retains only in-frame clones and omits some. Of about 130,000 clones listed, around 82% are singletons. CDR1 and CDR2 (germline): MNHNY, SVGAGI (reference sequence). There are 15 residues in the CDR3. After removal of 1 base from V and 5 bases from J, the junction contained 3 bases not matched to a gene. This entry is derived from a study of cytomegalovirus exposure and HLA in healthy donors. The TCR sequence derives from a man aged 35 to 55 in good health and CMV-seronegative. The chain employs TRBV6-6 and TRBJ1-4; 8 bases are a match to TRBD1. The specimen sequenced was PBMCs. CDR3 residues: CASSYLGQGNEKLFF. The CDR3 coding sequence is TGTGCCAGCAGTTACTTAGGACAGGGCAATGAAAAACTGTTTTTT.